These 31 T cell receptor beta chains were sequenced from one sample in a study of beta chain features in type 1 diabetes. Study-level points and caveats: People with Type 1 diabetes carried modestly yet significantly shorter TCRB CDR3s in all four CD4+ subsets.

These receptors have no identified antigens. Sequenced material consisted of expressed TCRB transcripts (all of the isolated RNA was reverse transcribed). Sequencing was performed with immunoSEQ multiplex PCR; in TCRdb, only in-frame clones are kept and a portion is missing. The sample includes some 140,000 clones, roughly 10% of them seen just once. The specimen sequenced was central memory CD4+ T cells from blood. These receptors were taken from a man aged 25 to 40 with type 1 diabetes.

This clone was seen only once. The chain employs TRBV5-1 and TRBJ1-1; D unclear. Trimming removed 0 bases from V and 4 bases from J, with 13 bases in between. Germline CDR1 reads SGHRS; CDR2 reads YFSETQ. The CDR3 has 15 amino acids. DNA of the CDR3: TGCGCCAGCAGCTTGGACAGTCCTGAGAGCACTGAAGCTTTCTTT. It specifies CASSLDSPESTEAFF.

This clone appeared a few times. For the CDR3, the DNA is TGTGCCAGCAGTTACGCAGGGACAGGGAATGAAAAACTGTTTTTT. Its protein is CASSYAGTGNEKLFF. The gene calls are TRBV6-5 and TRBJ1-4, with 9 nucleotides matching TRBD1. The V segment lost 2 bases and the J segment 5 bases; nucleotides outside the gene matches: 3. There are 15 residues in the CDR3. Germline V gene data show CDR1 as MNHEY and CDR2 as SVGAGI.

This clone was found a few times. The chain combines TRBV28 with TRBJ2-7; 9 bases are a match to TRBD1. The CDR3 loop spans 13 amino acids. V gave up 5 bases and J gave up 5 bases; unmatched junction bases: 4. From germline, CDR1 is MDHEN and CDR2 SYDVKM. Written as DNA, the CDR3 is TGTGCCAGCAGTGCCGGACAGGGGAACGAGCAGTACTTC. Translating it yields CASSAGQGNEQYF.

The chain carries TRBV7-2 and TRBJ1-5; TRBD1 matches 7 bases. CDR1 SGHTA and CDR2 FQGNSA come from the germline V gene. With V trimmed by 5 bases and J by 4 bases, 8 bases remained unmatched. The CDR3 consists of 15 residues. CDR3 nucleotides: TGTGCCAGCAGCCCCTCGGGACAGAATAATCAGCCCCAGCATTTT. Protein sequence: CASSPSGQNNQPQHF.

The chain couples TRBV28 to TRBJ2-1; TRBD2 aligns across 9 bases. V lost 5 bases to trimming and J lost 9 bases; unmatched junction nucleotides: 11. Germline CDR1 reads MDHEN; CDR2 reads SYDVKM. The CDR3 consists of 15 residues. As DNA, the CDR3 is TGTGCCAGCAGTGCCAATAGCGGGGGCAGTAGTGAGCAGTTCTTC. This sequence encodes CASSANSGGSSEQFF.

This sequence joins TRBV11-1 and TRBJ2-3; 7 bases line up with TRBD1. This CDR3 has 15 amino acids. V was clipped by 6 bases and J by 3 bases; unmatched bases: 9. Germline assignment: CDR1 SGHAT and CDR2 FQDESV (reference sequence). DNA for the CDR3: TGTGCCAGCAGATCAAAACAGGGGTGGACAGATACGCAGTATTTT. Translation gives CASRSKQGWTDTQYF.

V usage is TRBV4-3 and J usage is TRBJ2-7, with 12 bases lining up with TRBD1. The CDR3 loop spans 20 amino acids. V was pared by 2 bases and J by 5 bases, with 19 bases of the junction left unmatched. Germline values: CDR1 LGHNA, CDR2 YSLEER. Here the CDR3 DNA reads TGCGCCAGCAGCCAACGCACCCCCGAACCGGGACAGGGGGCGCAACACGAGCAGTACTTC. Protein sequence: CASSQRTPEPGQGAQHEQYF.

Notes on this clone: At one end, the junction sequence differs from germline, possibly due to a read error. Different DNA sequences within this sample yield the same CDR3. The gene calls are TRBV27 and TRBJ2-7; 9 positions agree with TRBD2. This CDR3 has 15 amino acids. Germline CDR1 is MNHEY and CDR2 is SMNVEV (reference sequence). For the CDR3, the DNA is TGCGCCAGCAGCCTCCAAGCGGGGGGCCGGTACGAGCAGTACTTC. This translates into CASSLQAGGRYEQYF.

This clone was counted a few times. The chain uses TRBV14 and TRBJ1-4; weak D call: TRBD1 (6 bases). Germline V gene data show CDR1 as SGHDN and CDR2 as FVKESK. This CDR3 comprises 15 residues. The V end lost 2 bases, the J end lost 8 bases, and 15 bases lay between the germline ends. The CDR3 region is CASSQRATGKEKLFF. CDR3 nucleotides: TGTGCCAGCAGCCAAAGGGCAACAGGGAAAGAAAAACTGTTTTTT. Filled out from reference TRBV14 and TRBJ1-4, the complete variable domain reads EAGVTQFPSHSVIEKGQTVTLRCDPISGHDNLYWYRRVMGKEIKFLLHFVKESKQDESGMPNNRFLAERTGGTYSTLKVQPAELEDSGVYFCASSQRATGKEKLFFGSGTQLSVL.

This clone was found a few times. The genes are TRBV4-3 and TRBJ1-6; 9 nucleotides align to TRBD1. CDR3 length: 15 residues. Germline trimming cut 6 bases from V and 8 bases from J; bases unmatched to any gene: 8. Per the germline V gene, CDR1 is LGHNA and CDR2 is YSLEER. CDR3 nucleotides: TGCGCCAGCAGAGTCCGGGACAGGGATTATTCACCCCTCCACTTT. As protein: CASRVRDRDYSPLHF.

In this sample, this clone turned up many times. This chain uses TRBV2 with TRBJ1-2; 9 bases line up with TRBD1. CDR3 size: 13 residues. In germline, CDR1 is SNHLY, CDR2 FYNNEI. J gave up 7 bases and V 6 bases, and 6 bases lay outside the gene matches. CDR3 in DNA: TGTGCCAGCAGCCCGGGACAGGGACTTGGCTACACCTTC. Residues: CASSPGQGLGYTF.

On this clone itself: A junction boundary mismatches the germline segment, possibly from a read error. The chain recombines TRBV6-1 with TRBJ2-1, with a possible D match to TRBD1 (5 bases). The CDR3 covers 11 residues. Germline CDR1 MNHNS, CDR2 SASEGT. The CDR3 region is CASGVSKGKVF. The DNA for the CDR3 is TGTGCCAGCGGGGTGTCCAAGGGGAAGGTCTTC.

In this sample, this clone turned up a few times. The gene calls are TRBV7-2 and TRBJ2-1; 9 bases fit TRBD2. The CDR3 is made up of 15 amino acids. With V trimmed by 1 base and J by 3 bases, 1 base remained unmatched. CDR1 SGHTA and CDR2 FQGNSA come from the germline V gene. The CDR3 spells CASSLGSGGYNEQFF. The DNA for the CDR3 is TGTGCCAGCAGCTTAGGTAGCGGGGGCTACAATGAGCAGTTCTTC.

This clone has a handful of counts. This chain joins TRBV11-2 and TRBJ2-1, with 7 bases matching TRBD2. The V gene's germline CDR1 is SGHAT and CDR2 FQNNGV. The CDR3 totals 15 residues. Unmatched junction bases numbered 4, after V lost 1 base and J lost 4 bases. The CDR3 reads CASSLGDGGYNEQFF. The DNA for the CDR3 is TGTGCCAGCAGCTTAGGCGACGGGGGGTACAATGAGCAGTTCTTC. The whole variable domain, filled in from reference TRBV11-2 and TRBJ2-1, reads EAGVAQSPRYKIIEKRQSVAFWCNPISGHATLYWYQQILGQGPKLLIQFQNNGVVDDSQLPKDRFSAERLKGVDSTLKIQPAKLEDSAVYLCASSLGDGGYNEQFFGPGTRLTVL.

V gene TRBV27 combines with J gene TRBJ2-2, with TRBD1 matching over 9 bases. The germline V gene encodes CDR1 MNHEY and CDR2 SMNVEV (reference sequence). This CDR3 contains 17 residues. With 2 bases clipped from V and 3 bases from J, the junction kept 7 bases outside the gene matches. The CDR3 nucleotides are TGTGCCAGCAGTTTACGGGCCGGGACAGGGTACACCGGGGAGCTGTTTTTT. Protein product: CASSLRAGTGYTGELFF.

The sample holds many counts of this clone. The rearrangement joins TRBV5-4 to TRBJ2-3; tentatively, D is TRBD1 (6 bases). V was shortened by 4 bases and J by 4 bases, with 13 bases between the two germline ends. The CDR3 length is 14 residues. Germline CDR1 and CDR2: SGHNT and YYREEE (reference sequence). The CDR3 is CASSRPGAPDTQYF. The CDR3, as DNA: TGTGCCAGCAGCCGTCCAGGGGCCCCAGATACGCAGTATTTT.

In nucleotides, the CDR3 is TGTGCCTGGAGCCCGGGACAGGGCATAGCGGCATACTTC. This codes for CAWSPGQGIAAYF. The gene calls are TRBV30 and TRBJ2-7; TRBD1 aligns across 9 bases. Per germline, CDR1 GTSNPN and CDR2 SVGIG (reference sequence). CDR3 size: 13 residues. V gave up 3 bases and J gave up 13 bases; unmatched junction bases: 13.

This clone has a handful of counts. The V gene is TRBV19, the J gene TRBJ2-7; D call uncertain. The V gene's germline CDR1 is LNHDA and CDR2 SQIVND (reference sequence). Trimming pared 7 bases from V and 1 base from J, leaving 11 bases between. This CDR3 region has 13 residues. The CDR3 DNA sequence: TGTGCCAGTACCCCAAGCCATTCCTACGAGCAGTACTTC. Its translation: CASTPSHSYEQYF.

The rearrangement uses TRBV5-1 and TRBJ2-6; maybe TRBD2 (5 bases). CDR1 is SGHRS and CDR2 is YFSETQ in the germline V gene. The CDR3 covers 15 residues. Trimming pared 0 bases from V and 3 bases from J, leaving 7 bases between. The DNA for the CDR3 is TGCGCCAGCAGCTTGGATGAGGGTGGGGCCAACGTCCTGACTTTC. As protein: CASSLDEGGANVLTF. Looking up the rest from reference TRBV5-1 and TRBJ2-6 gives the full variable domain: KAGVTQTPRYLIKTRGQQVTLSCSPISGHRSVSWYQQTPGQGLQFLFEYFSETQRNKGNFPGRFSGRQFSNSRSEMNVSTLELGDSALYLCASSLDEGGANVLTFGAGSRLTVL.

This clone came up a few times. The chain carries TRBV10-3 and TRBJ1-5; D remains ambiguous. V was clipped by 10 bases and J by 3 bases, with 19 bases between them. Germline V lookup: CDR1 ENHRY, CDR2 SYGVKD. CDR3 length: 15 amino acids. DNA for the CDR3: TGTGCCACCTCCTCCGGCCAGGTGATCAATCAGCCCCAGCATTTT. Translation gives CATSSGQVINQPQHF.

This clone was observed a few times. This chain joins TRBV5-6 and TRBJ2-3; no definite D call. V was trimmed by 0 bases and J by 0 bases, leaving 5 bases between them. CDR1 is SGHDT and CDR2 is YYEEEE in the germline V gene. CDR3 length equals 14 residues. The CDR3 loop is CASSLVPSTDTQYF. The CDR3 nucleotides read TGTGCCAGCAGCTTGGTTCCAAGCACAGATACGCAGTATTTT. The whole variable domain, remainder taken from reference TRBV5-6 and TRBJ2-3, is DAGVTQSPTHLIKTRGQQVTLRCSPKSGHDTVSWYQQALGQGPQFIFQYYEEEERQRGNFPDRFSGHQFPNYSSELNVNALLLGDSALYLCASSLVPSTDTQYFGPGTRLTVL.

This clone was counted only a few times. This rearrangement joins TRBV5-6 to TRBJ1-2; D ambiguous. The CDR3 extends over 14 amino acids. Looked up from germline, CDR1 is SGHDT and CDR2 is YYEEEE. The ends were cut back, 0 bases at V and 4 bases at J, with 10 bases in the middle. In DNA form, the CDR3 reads TGTGCCAGCAGCTTGGTTACGGAGCTCTATGGCTACACCTTC. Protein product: CASSLVTELYGYTF.

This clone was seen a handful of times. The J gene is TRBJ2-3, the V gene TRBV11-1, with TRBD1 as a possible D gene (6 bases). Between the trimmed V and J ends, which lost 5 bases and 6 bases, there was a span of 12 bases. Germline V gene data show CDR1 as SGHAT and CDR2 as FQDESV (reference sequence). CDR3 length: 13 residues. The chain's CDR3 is CASSPKQGDTQYF. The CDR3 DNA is TGTGCCAGCAGCCCCAAACAGGGTGATACGCAGTATTTT.

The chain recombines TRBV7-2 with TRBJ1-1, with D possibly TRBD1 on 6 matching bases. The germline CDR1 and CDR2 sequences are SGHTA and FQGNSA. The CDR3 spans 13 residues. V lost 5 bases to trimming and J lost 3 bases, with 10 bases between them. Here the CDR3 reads CASSNKGDTEAFF. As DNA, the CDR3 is TGTGCCAGCAGCAACAAGGGGGACACTGAAGCTTTCTTT.

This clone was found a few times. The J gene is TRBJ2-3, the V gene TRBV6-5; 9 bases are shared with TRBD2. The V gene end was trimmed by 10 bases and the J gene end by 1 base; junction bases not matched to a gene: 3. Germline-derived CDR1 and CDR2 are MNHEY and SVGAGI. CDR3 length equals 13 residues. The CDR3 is CATRLAGTDTQYF. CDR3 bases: TGTGCCACCAGACTAGCGGGCACAGATACGCAGTATTTT.

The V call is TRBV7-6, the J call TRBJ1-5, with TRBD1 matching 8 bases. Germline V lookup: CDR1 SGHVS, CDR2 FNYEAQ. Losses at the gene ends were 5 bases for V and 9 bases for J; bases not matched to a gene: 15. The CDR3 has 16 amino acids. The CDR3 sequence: CASSPGQGRAFGPQHF. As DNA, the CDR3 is TGTGCCAGCAGCCCCGGACAGGGACGGGCTTTTGGGCCCCAGCATTTT.

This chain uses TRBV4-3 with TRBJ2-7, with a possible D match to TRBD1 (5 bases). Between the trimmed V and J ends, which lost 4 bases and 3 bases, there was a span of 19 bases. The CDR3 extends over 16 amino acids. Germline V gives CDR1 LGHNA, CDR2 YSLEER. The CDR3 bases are TGCGCCAGCAGCCGAGAAACAGGAACGTACGACTACGAGCAGTACTTC. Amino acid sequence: CASSRETGTYDYEQYF.

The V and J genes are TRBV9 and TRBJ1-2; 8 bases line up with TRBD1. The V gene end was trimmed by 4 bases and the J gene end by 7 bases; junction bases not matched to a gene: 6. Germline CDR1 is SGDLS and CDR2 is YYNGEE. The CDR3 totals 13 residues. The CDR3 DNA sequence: TGTGCCAGCAGCTCACTTACAGGGGGTGGCTACACCTTC. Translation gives CASSSLTGGGYTF.

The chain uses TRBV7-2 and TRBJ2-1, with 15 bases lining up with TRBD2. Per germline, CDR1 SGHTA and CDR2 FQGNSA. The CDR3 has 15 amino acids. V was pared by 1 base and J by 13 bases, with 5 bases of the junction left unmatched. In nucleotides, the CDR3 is TGTGCCAGCAGCTTAGTGTGGACTAGCGGGGGGGCACAGTTCTTC. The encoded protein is CASSLVWTSGGAQFF.

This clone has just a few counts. The CDR3 sequence: CASSQTGGRTGELFF. The CDR3 region has the DNA TGTGCCAGCAGCCAGACAGGGGGCCGAACCGGGGAGCTGTTTTTT. The chain links TRBV7-6 to TRBJ2-2; 10 nucleotides agree with TRBD1. This CDR3 region has 15 residues. The J segment lost 5 bases and the V segment lost 5 bases, leaving 5 bases of the junction unmatched. Germline V CDR1 and CDR2: SGHVS, FNYEAQ.

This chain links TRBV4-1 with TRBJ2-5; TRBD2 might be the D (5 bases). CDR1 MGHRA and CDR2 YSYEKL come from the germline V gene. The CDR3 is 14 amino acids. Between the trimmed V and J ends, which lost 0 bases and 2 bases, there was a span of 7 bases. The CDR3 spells CASSQDSGQETQYF. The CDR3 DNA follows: TGCGCCAGCAGCCAAGATTCGGGGCAAGAGACCCAGTACTTC.